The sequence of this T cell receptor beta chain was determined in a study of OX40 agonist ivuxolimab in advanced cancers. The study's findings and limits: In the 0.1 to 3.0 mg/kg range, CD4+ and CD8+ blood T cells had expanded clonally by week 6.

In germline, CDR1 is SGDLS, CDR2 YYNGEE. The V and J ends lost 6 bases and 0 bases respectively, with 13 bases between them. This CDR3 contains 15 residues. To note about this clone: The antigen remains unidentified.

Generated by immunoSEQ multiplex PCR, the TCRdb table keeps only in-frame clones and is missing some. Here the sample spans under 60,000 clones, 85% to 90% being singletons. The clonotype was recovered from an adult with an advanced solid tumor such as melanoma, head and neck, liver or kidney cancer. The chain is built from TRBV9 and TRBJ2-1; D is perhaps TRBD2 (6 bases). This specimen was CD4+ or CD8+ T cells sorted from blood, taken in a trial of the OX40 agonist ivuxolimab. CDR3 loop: CASTRISGSYNEQFF. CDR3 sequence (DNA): TGTGCCAGCACTAGGATTAGCGGCTCCTACAATGAGCAGTTCTTC.